These 8 T cell receptor beta chains originate from one sample sequenced in a study of blood T cells in healthy people across ages. A second PCR of about 7 to 12 cycles used a sample-barcoded 5' primer and a J-beta primer mix. TCRdb passed the 5' RACE reads through MiXCR, listing each CDR3 protein once. The table lists under 800,000 distinct CDR3 sequences, 20% to 25% of them singletons. Input material: blood. The receptors stem from a man aged 65 to 79 in good health.

The chain joins TRBV20-1 to TRBJ1-4, with D hard to call. The CDR3 has 16 residues. V shed 0 bases and J shed 3 bases, with 14 bases lying between them. CDR1 and CDR2 (germline): DFQATT, SNEGSKA (reference sequence). CDR3 bases: TGCAGTGCTAGAGACATGGGAATAGTTGCTAATGAAAAACTGTTTTTT. Translation: CSARDMGIVANEKLFF.

V usage is TRBV6-2 or TRBV6-3 and J usage is TRBJ2-1; a weak D match, TRBD2 (6 bases). The CDR3 runs 14 residues. Per the germline V gene, CDR1 is MNHEY and CDR2 is SVGEGT. Trimming removed 6 bases at V and 5 bases at J, with 14 bases between. The CDR3 protein is CASSSGLHNNEQFF. The DNA for the CDR3 is TGTGCCAGCAGCTCGGGACTCCATAACAATGAGCAGTTCTTC.

This clonotype has ten or more counts. The rearrangement joins TRBV5-1 to TRBJ1-1; a possible D gene is TRBD1 (6 bases). The V gene's germline CDR1 is SGHRS and CDR2 YFSETQ. The CDR3 has 14 amino acids. Trimming shortened V by 0 bases and J by 2 bases, and 8 bases separated the two germline ends. DNA for the CDR3: TGCGCCAGCAGCTTGGGCGGGGGCAACACTGAAGCTTTCTTT. Its translation: CASSLGGGNTEAFF. Complete variable domain (other parts from reference TRBV5-1 and TRBJ1-1): KAGVTQTPRYLIKTRGQQVTLSCSPISGHRSVSWYQQTPGQGLQFLFEYFSETQRNKGNFPGRFSGRQFSNSRSEMNVSTLELGDSALYLCASSLGGGNTEAFFGQGTRLTVV.

This sequence joins TRBV5-1 and TRBJ2-5; tentatively, D is TRBD1 or TRBD2 (5 bases each). The J call may be in error: the DNA end matches TRBJ2-1 better. Germline V gene sequence: CDR1 SGHRS, CDR2 YFSETQ. The CDR3 has 15 residues. This chain's CDR3 is CASSFSGTDLNEQFF. CDR3 DNA: TGCGCCAGCAGCTTCTCCGGGACGGATCTCAATGAGCAGTTCTTC.

Turning to this clonotype: The junction does not match germline at one end; this may be a read error. The chain links TRBV6-2 or TRBV6-3 to TRBJ2-1, with TRBD2 matching 12 bases. This CDR3 has 17 residues. CDR1 and CDR2 (germline): MNHEY, SVGEGT. The CDR3 coding sequence is TGTGCCAGCAGTTACTCGATCCTAGCGGGGGGGCTGAATGAGCATTTCTTC. Its translation is CASSYSILAGGLNEHFF.

There are a few counts of this clonotype. The chain employs TRBV4-3 and TRBJ1-3; TRBD1 aligns across 7 bases. The germline gives CDR1 LGHNA, CDR2 YSLEER. The CDR3 extends over 13 amino acids. With 3 bases clipped from V and 4 bases from J, the junction kept 0 bases outside the gene matches. CDR3 region: CASSQDRGNTIYF. CDR3 DNA: TGCGCCAGCAGCCAGGACAGGGGAAACACCATATATTTT.

The J gene is TRBJ2-7, the V gene TRBV20-1; no definite D call. The germline V gene has CDR1 DFQATT and CDR2 SNEGSKA (reference sequence). The CDR3 contains 11 residues. Trimming removed 6 bases from V and 4 bases from J, with 10 bases in between. CDR3: CSALKEYEQYF. DNA for the CDR3: TGCAGTGCATTAAAGGAATACGAGCAGTACTTC.

This clonotype was seen at least ten times. V usage is TRBV29-1 and J usage is TRBJ2-1; D is possibly TRBD2 (5 bases). The CDR3 is 18 amino acids. V was clipped by 0 bases and J by 0 bases, with 18 bases between them. The V gene's germline CDR1 is SQVTM and CDR2 ANQGSEA. The CDR3 protein is CSVEDGILDRASYNEQFF. The DNA of the CDR3 is TGCAGCGTTGAAGACGGGATTCTTGACCGAGCCTCCTACAATGAGCAGTTCTTC.